These T cell receptor beta chains were read from a single sample in a study of cytomegalovirus exposure and HLA in healthy donors. Assay: immunoSEQ multiplex PCR; the TCRdb copy retains only in-frame clones and omits some. The table has 100,000 to 150,000 clones, just under 85% seen once. Sample: PBMCs. The source is a boy between 2 and 10 years old in good health and CMV-seronegative. The CDR3 runs from the conserved cysteine through the conserved F or W. The D gene is left open where the match is weak. Size tells how often a clone was seen (once, few, many) or the class of an expanded clone, and some rows leave it out.

clone size	V gene	D gene	J gene	CDR3 DNA	CDR3 protein
-	TRBV4-2	TRBD2	TRBJ2-1	TGTGCCAGCAGCCCCACATTATCAGCGGGGGGCTCCTACAATGAGCAGTTCTTC	CASSPTLSAGGSYNEQFF
-	TRBV9	-	TRBJ1-6	TGTGCCAGCAGCGTAGTGCAGGACACTAATTCACCCCTCCACTTT	CASSVVQDTNSPLHF
-	TRBV5-1	TRBD1	TRBJ1-4	TGCGCCAGCAGCCTGGGGGACAGGGGAAATGAAAAACTGTTTTTT	CASSLGDRGNEKLFF
-	TRBV19	-	TRBJ2-5	TGTGCCAGTAGTAGTCGCAGGGGAACGGAGACCCAGTACTTC	CASSSRRGTETQYF
-	TRBV4-3	TRBD2	TRBJ2-3	TGCGCCAGCAGCCAACCCTTTTCGGGGGGGGGCACAGATACGCAGTATTTT	CASSQPFSGGGTDTQYF
-	TRBV18	-	TRBJ1-1	TGTGCCAGCTCACCCGGAAGGGGACGGGGGACTGAAGCTTTCTTT	CASSPGRGRGTEAFF
-	TRBV19	-	TRBJ1-1	TGTGCCAGTAGTTCGACAGCGCGGAACACTGAAGCTTTCTTT	CASSSTARNTEAFF
-	TRBV18	-	TRBJ2-7	TGTGCCAGCTCCCCTAGCTCCTACGAGCAGTACTTC	CASSPSSYEQYF
-	TRBV4-3	-	TRBJ2-3	TGCGCCAGCAGCCAGGCCGGGACTGGCAAAGATACGCAGTATTTT	CASSQAGTGKDTQYF
-	TRBV13	-	TRBJ1-1	TGTGCCAGCAGCCCTGGGGCGGTGAACACTGAAGCTTTCTTT	CASSPGAVNTEAFF
-	TRBV7-2	-	TRBJ1-1	TGTGCCAGCAGCTTGGTCAGGGAGGTCACTGAAGCTTTCTTT	CASSLVREVTEAFF
once	TRBV2	TRBD2	TRBJ2-1	TGTGCCAGCAGGCCCATAGCGGGACTACTCAATGAGCAGTTCTTC	CASRPIAGLLNEQFF
-	TRBV5-8	-	TRBJ1-5	TGTGCCAGCAGCTTGGCCGAGGGAGCTGGGCAGCCCCAGCATTTT	CASSLAEGAGQPQHF
-	TRBV4-2	TRBD2	TRBJ2-1	TGTGCCAGCAGCCCGTTGGGCGGGGGGGCCTACAATGAGCAGTTCTTC	CASSPLGGGAYNEQFF
-	TRBV6-5	-	TRBJ1-2	TGTGCCAGCAGTTACTCCGGCAGGGCGAATGGCTACACCTTC	CASSYSGRANGYTF
once	TRBV15	-	TRBJ1-1	TGTGCCACCAGCAGATACTCGGGGACTGAAGCTTTCTTT	CATSRYSGTEAFF
once	TRBV18	-	TRBJ2-7	TGTGCCAGCTCACAGGGACTCCTGAGCTACGAGCAGTACTTC	CASSQGLLSYEQYF
-	TRBV11-2	-	TRBJ1-2	TGTGCCAGCAGGTCAGTCAGGAAGCCCGACTATGGCTACACCTTC	CASRSVRKPDYGYTF
-	TRBV25-1	-	TRBJ2-2	TGTGCCAGCAGTGAAGAGGGCACGAACACCGGGGAGCTGTTTTTT	CASSEEGTNTGELFF
few	TRBV20-1	-	TRBJ2-7	TGCAGTGCTAGAGACAGGTCTGAGCAGTACTTC	CSARDRSEQYF
-	TRBV13	TRBD1	TRBJ2-3	TGTGCCAGCAGCTTAGAGACAGGGAAGTCAGATACGCAGTATTTT	CASSLETGKSDTQYF
-	TRBV19	TRBD1	TRBJ1-1	TGTGCCAGTAGTACAGGGGGCGTGACTGAAGCTTTCTTT	CASSTGGVTEAFF
-	TRBV7-2	TRBD1	TRBJ1-2	TGTGCCAGCAGCTCACCGGGACAGCTCTATGGCTACACCTTC	CASSSPGQLYGYTF
-	TRBV6-6	-	TRBJ1-1	TGTGCCAGCAGTTACGGGGGGTTCGAAGGCACTGAAGCTTTCTTT	CASSYGGFEGTEAFF
-	TRBV15	-	TRBJ1-3	TGTGCCACCAGCCTTCTCTTTGGAAACACCATATATTTT	CATSLLFGNTIYF
-	TRBV7-9	-	TRBJ1-3	TGTTCCAGCAGCTCCCTAAGACAGGGAAACACCATATATTTT	CSSSSLRQGNTIYF
-	TRBV7-9	TRBD1	TRBJ1-1	TGTGCCAGCAGCACCGGGACAGGGTCTGAAGCTTTCTTT	CASSTGTGSEAFF
-	TRBV6-6	-	TRBJ1-2	TGTGCCAGCAGCCCTCTCCAGAAGACAGGCTATGGCTACACCTTC	CASSPLQKTGYGYTF
-	TRBV2	TRBD2	TRBJ2-1	TGTGCCAGCAGCTTAACGGTACTAGCGGGCCCCGAGCAGTTCTTC	CASSLTVLAGPEQFF
once	TRBV6-5	TRBD1	TRBJ1-1	TGTGCCAGCAGTCCCTCCGGACAGGGGCAGAATGAAGCTTTCTTT	CASSPSGQGQNEAFF
-	TRBV15	TRBD1	TRBJ1-2	TGTGCCACCAGCAGAGATGGAGGGGGCAATGGCTACACCTTC	CATSRDGGGNGYTF
-	TRBV9	-	TRBJ1-6	TGTGCCAGCAGCGTAGGGGAGTATAATTCACCCCTCCACTTT	CASSVGEYNSPLHF
-	TRBV4-2	-	TRBJ2-3	TGTGCCAGCAGCCAAGAAAGGAAGCGGAACCTCCAAGATACGCAGTATTTT	CASSQERKRNLQDTQYF
-	TRBV21-1	-	TRBJ1-5	TGTGCCAGCAGCAAAGGGACAGGGGGCAATCAGCCCCAGCATTTT	CASSKGTGGNQPQHF
few	TRBV25-1	TRBD2	TRBJ2-1	TGTGCCTCCGGGGGGGCCGGAATAGTCAATGAGCAGTTCTTC	CASGGAGIVNEQFF
-	TRBV6-1	-	TRBJ1-1	TGTGCCAGCAGTGAACCTCGACAGATAAACACTGAAGCTTTCTTT	CASSEPRQINTEAFF
-	TRBV7-9	TRBD2	TRBJ2-1	TGTGCCAGCAGCTTACTAGCGGGGGGGCTCAGCGATGAGCAGTTCTTC	CASSLLAGGLSDEQFF
-	TRBV19	-	TRBJ1-2	TGTGCCAGTAGTCCGTTGGGGGGGGCCGCTAACTATGGCTACACCTTC	CASSPLGGAANYGYTF
-	TRBV5-3	TRBD2	TRBJ2-3	TGTGCCAGAAGCTTGACTAGCGACGATACGCAGTATTTT	CARSLTSDDTQYF
-	TRBV18	-	TRBJ1-1	TGTGCCAGCTCGTATTCCGCTGAAGCTTTCTTT	CASSYSAEAFF
-	TRBV30	TRBD2	TRBJ2-3	TGTGCCTGGAACCGACTAGGCGGGGGGGCCGAGGATACGCAGTATTTT	CAWNRLGGGAEDTQYF
-	TRBV4-3	-	TRBJ1-5	TGCGCCAGCAGCCAAGACAGGGGCTATCAGCCCCAGCATTTT	CASSQDRGYQPQHF
-	TRBV29-1	TRBD1	TRBJ1-4	TGCAGCGTTGAGGACAGGGGGCAAGAAAAACTGTTTTTT	CSVEDRGQEKLFF
-	TRBV18	-	TRBJ1-5	TGTGCCAGCTCAAACGACAGGTCTTACAATCAGCCCCAGCATTTT	CASSNDRSYNQPQHF
few	TRBV6-5	-	TRBJ2-2	TGTGCCAGCAGCTCCGACAGGCGGACCGGGGAGCTGTTTTTT	CASSSDRRTGELFF
-	TRBV18	TRBD2	TRBJ2-3	TGTGCCAGCTCACCACCGGGAGGGGCGAGCACAGATACGCAGTATTTT	CASSPPGGASTDTQYF
-	TRBV6-1	TRBD1	TRBJ1-1	TGTGCCAGCAGGCCAGGGGGCCTGGACACTGAAGCTTTCTTT	CASRPGGLDTEAFF
-	TRBV7-9	-	TRBJ1-2	TGTGCCAGCAGCTTATCGGGGGGCGGGCATGGCTACACCTTC	CASSLSGGGHGYTF
-	TRBV11-2	TRBD1	TRBJ2-1	TGTGCCAGCAGCTTCGACAGGGATAGGGAGTTCTTC	CASSFDRDREFF